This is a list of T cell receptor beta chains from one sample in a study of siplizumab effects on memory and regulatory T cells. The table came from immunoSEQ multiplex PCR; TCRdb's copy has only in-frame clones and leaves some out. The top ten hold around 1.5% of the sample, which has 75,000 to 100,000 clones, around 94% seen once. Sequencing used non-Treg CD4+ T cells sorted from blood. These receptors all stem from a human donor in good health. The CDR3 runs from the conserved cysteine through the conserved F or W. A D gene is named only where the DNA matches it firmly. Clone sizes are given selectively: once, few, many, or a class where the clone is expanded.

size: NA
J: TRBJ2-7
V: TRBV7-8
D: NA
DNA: TGTGCCAGCAGCTCTAAACCATACGAGCAGTACTTC
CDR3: CASSSKPYEQYF

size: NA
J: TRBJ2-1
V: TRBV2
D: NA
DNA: TGTGCCAGCAGTGGACTGCTTCAATACAATGAGCAGTTCTTC
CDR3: CASSGLLQYNEQFF

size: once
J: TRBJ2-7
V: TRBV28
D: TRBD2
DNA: TGTGCCAGCAGTTTACATACTAGCGGGGTTTACGAGCAGTACTTC
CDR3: CASSLHTSGVYEQYF

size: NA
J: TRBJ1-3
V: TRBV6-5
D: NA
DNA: TGTGCCACTTCGGGGCTCCAGGGTGGAAACACCATATATTTT
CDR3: CATSGLQGGNTIYF

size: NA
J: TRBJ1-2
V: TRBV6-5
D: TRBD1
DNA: TGTGCCAGCAGTGACAGACAGGGAGGCTATGGCTACACCTTC
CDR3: CASSDRQGGYGYTF

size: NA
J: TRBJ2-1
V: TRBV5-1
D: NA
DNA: TGCGCCAGCAGCTCCGCCAATGTCTTCTACAATGAGCAGTTCTTC
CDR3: CASSSANVFYNEQFF

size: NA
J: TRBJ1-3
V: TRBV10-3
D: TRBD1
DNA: TGTGCCATCAGTGAGTCGCCAGGACAGGGAGGGTTCAACACCATATATTTT
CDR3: CAISESPGQGGFNTIYF

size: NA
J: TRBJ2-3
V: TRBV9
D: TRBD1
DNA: TGTGCCAGCAGCCCCCGACAGGGGGAATTCACAGATACGCAGTATTTT
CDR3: CASSPRQGEFTDTQYF

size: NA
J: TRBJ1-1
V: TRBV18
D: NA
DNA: TGTGCCAGCACAGGCGATGGGAGTTGGACTGAAGCTTTCTTT
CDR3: CASTGDGSWTEAFF

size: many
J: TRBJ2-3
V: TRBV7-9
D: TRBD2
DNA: TGTGCCAGCAGCTTAGCAAGCGGGAGAAGCACAGATACGCAGTATTTT
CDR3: CASSLASGRSTDTQYF

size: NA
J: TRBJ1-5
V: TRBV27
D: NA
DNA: TGTGCCAGCAGTTTTAGGGGCCCTCAGCCCCAGCATTTT
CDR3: CASSFRGPQPQHF

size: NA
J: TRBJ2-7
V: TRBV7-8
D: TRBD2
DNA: TGTGCCAGCAGCTTAGGATCTAGCGGGGCCCTCGAGCAGTACTTC
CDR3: CASSLGSSGALEQYF

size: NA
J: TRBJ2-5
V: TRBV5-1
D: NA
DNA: TGCGCCAGCAGCAACCGACCCGGGGTCGGGACCCAGTACTTC
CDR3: CASSNRPGVGTQYF

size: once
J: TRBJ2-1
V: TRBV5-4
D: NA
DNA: TGTGCCAGCAGCCGCGTGCGGGACAATGAGCAGTTCTTC
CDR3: CASSRVRDNEQFF

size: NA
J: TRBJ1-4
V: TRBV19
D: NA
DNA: TGTGCCAGTACTAAACGGGGAGACGAAAAACTGTTTTTT
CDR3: CASTKRGDEKLFF

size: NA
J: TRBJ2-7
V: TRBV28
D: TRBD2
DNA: TGTGCCAGCAGTTTAAGCGGGAGGGCCTACGAGCAGTACTTC
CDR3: CASSLSGRAYEQYF

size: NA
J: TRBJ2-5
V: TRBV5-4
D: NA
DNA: TGTGCCAGCAGGTACGACAGAGGGGAGACCCAGTACTTC
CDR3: CASRYDRGETQYF

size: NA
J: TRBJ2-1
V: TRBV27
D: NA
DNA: TGTGCCAGCAGATGGGGTGGGCTCCATAATGAGCAGTTCTTC
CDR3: CASRWGGLHNEQFF

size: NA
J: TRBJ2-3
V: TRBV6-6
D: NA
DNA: TGTGCCAGCAGTTTAGGAGGCATCGGCACAGATACGCAGTATTTT
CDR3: CASSLGGIGTDTQYF

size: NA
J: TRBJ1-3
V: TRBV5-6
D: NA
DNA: TGTGCCAGCAGCTCTAGCCGCTCTGGAAACACCATATATTTT
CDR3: CASSSSRSGNTIYF

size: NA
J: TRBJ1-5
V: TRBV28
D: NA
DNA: TGTGCCAGCCTTAGACGGGGGGGTGGGAATCAGCCCCAGCATTTT
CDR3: CASLRRGGGNQPQHF

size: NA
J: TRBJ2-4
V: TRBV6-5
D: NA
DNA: TGTGCCAGCAGTTATGGGGGAAACATTCAGTACTTC
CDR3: CASSYGGNIQYF

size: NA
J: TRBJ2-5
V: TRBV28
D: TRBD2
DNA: TGTGCCAGCAGTTTAGGCGGGAGTGGCCAAGAGACCCAGTACTTC
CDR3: CASSLGGSGQETQYF

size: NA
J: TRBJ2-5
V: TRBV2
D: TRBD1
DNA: TGTGCCAGCAGGGACAGGGCCGAGACCCAGTACTTC
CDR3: CASRDRAETQYF

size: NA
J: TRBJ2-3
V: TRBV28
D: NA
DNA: TGTGCCAGCGGGGGGGGCGTACTAGCACGTATCGATACGCAGTATTTT
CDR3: CASGGGVLARIDTQYF

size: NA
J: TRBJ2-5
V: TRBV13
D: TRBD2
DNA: TGTGCCAGCAGCTTAATCCGCGGGGGCCAAGAGACCCAGTACTTC
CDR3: CASSLIRGGQETQYF

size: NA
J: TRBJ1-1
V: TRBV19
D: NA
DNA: TGTGCCAGTAGTATAGTCGACACTGAAGCTTTCTTT
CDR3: CASSIVDTEAFF

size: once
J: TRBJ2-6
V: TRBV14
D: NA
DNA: TGTGCCAGCAGCCCTGTCCCGTCGGGGGCCAACGTCCTGACTTTC
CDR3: CASSPVPSGANVLTF

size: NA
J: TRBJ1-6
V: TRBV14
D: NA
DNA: TGTGCCAGCAGCCAAGGGGCCCAGGGGTCACCCCTCCACTTT
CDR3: CASSQGAQGSPLHF

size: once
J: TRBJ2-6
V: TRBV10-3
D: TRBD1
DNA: TGTGCCACAACAGGGGACCAAACTGGGGCCAACGTCCTGACTTTC
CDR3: CATTGDQTGANVLTF

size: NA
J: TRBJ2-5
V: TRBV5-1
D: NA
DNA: TGCGCCAGCAGCTTGATGGCGGGGAACCAAGAGACCCAGTACTTC
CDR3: CASSLMAGNQETQYF

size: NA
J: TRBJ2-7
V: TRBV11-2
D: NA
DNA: TGTGCCAGCAGCCCCGGGACCCCCTACGAGCAGTACTTC
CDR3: CASSPGTPYEQYF

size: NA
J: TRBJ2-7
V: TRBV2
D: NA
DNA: TGTGCCAGCACTAGAGAGCCGACCTCCTACGAGCAGTACTTC
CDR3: CASTREPTSYEQYF

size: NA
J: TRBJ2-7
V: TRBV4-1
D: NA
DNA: TGCGCCAGCAGCCAAAGCCCCCTTGATAGCGGAGCCACCTACGAGCAGTACTTC
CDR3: CASSQSPLDSGATYEQYF

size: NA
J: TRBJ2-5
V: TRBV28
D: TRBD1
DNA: TGTGCCACCAACCCCCTGGACAGGGGCGAGACCCAGTACTTC
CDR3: CATNPLDRGETQYF

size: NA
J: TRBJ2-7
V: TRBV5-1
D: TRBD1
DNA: TGCGCCAGCAGCCCCCCGGGGCGGGCAGGGGGTTACGAGCAGTACTTC
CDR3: CASSPPGRAGGYEQYF

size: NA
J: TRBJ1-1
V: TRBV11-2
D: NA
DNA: TGTGCCAGCACCATAAACGGGGGAAACACTGAAGCTTTCTTT
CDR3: CASTINGGNTEAFF

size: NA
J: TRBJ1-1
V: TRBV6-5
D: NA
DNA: TGTGCCAGCAGTGAAGTTAACATGAACACTGAAGCTTTCTTT
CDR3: CASSEVNMNTEAFF

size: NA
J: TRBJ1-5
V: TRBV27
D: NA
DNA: TGTGCCAGCCCTAGGGAGCCCCAGCATTTT
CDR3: CASPREPQHF

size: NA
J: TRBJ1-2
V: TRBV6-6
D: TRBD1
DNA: TGTGCCACCGAAGGATCGACAGGGGGCTTGGAGGGCTACACCTTC
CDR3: CATEGSTGGLEGYTF

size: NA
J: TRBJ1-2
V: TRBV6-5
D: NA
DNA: TGTGCCAGCGGTGGGGCGACTGGCTACACCTTC
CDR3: CASGGATGYTF

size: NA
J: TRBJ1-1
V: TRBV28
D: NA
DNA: TGTGCCAGCAACGTGGGTAGGGTTGAAGCTTTCTTT
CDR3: CASNVGRVEAFF

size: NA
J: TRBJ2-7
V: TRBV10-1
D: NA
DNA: TGCGCCAGCAGTGATCCGGGGGCCTCCTACGAGCAGTACTTC
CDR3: CASSDPGASYEQYF